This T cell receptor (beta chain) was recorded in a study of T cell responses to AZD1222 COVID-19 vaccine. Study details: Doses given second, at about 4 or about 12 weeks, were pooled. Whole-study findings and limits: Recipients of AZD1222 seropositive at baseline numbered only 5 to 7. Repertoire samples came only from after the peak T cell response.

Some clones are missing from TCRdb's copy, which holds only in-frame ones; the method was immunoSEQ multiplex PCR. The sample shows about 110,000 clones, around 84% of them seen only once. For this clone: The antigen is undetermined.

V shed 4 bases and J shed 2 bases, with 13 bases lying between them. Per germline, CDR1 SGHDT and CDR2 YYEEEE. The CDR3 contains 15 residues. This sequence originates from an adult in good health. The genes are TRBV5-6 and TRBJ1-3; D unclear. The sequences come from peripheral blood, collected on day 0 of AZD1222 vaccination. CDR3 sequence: CASSAFTETGNTIYF. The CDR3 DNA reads TGTGCCAGCAGCGCCTTTACTGAGACTGGAAACACCATATATTTT.